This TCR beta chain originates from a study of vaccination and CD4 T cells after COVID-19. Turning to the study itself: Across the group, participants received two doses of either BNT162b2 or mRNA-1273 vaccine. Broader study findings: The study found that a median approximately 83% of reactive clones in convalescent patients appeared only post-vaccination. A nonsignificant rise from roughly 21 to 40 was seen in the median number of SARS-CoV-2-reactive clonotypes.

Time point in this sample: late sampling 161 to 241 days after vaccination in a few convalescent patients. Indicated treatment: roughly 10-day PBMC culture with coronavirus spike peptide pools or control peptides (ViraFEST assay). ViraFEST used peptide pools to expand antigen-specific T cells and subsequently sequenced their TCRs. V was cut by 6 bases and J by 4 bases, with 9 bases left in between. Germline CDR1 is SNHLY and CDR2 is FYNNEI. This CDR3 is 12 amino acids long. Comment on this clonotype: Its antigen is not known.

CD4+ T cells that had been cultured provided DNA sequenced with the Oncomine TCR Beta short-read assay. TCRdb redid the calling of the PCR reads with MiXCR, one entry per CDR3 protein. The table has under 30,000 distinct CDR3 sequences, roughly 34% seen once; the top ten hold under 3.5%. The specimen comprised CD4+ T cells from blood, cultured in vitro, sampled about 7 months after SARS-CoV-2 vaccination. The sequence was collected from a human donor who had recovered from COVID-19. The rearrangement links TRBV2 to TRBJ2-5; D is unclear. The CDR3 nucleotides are TGTGCCAGCAGACGAGAAGGAGAGACCCAGTACTTC. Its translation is CASRREGETQYF.